This T cell receptor beta chain is from a study of control samples from healthy donors and cancer patients. Trimming pared 5 bases from V and 5 bases from J, leaving 18 bases between. Germline V CDR1 and CDR2: LNHNV, YYDKDF (reference sequence). The CDR3 loop spans 15 amino acids. Sequencing used immunoSEQ multiplex PCR; TCRdb keeps in-frame clones, though not all of them. The sample lists about 140,000 clones, around 88% occurring once. The V and J genes are TRBV15 and TRBJ2-5; a possible D gene is TRBD1 (5 bases). The sequencing sample was made of blood. The TCR sequence derives from a man younger than 35 in good health. The CDR3 sequence: CATSADSRSGETQYF. The CDR3, as DNA: TGTGCCACCAGCGCAGACAGCCGGAGTGGGGAGACCCAGTACTTC. Full variable domain (rest looked up from reference TRBV15 and TRBJ2-5): DAMVIQNPRYQVTQFGKPVTLSCSQTLNHNVMYWYQQKSSQAPKLLFHYYDKDFNNEADTPDNFQSRRPNTSFCFLDIRSPGLGDTAMYLCATSADSRSGETQYFGPGTRLLVL.